A selection of T cell receptor beta chains follows, all from one sample in a study of T cell changes during pregnancy in multiple sclerosis. Only in-frame clones appear in the TCRdb table, and some are missing; sequencing was by immunoSEQ multiplex PCR. This table has about 16,000 clones, 95% to 97% appearing once. Sequences were derived from peripheral blood, sampled in the third trimester of pregnancy. These receptors were collected from a female donor with multiple sclerosis, enrolled in a pregnancy study. Both conserved end residues are part of each CDR3. Each record gives: CDR3 DNA, CDR3 protein, clone size, CDR3 length, J gene, D gene, V gene. The D gene is left open where the match is weak. Some rows mark clone size as missing; the rest say once, few, many or name a class of expanded clone.

CDR3nt: TGTGCCAGCAGCCAGGTCTGGCGCGGCTCTGGGGCCAACGTCCTGACTTTC
CDR3aa: CASSQVWRGSGANVLTF
abundance: once
len: 17
j_gene: TRBJ2-6
d_gene: -
v_gene: TRBV14

CDR3nt: TGCGCCAGCAGCTTGGCTACAGGGGCGGGCACTGAAGCTTTCTTT
CDR3aa: CASSLATGAGTEAFF
abundance: -
len: 15
j_gene: TRBJ1-1
d_gene: TRBD1
v_gene: TRBV5-1

CDR3nt: TGTGCCAGCAGTGCCAACAGGGGGAATACTGAAGCTTTCTTT
CDR3aa: CASSANRGNTEAFF
abundance: -
len: 14
j_gene: TRBJ1-1
d_gene: TRBD1
v_gene: TRBV6-5

CDR3nt: TGTGCCAGTCGACTTAGTGGGTCCGGGACAGGGGACGAAAAACTGTTTTTT
CDR3aa: CASRLSGSGTGDEKLFF
abundance: -
len: 17
j_gene: TRBJ1-4
d_gene: TRBD1
v_gene: TRBV19

CDR3nt: TGTGCCAGCAGCTCGGGTTCCTCCGAGACCCAGTACTTC
CDR3aa: CASSSGSSETQYF
abundance: -
len: 13
j_gene: TRBJ2-5
d_gene: -
v_gene: TRBV11-1

CDR3nt: TGTGCCAGCTCACCCGCCAGGACCGGGACAGGGGGCACAGATACGCAGTATTTT
CDR3aa: CASSPARTGTGGTDTQYF
abundance: -
len: 18
j_gene: TRBJ2-3
d_gene: TRBD1
v_gene: TRBV18

CDR3nt: TGTGCCAGCAGCCCCCCCGGGAGGGCCTACGAGCAGTACTTC
CDR3aa: CASSPPGRAYEQYF
abundance: once
len: 14
j_gene: TRBJ2-7
d_gene: TRBD2
v_gene: TRBV28

CDR3nt: TGTGCTAGTCGGATCGGGGAGACCCAGTACTTC
CDR3aa: CASRIGETQYF
abundance: -
len: 11
j_gene: TRBJ2-5
d_gene: -
v_gene: TRBV12-5

CDR3nt: TGTGCCACCAGCAGAGTTGGGAGGGGGGGGGCCAACGTCCTGACTTTC
CDR3aa: CATSRVGRGGANVLTF
abundance: -
len: 16
j_gene: TRBJ2-6
d_gene: -
v_gene: TRBV15

CDR3nt: TGTGCCAGCTCACCCCCCGGACAGGCACGATCCTACGAGCAGTACTTC
CDR3aa: CASSPPGQARSYEQYF
abundance: -
len: 16
j_gene: TRBJ2-7
d_gene: TRBD1
v_gene: TRBV18

CDR3nt: TGCGCCAGCAGCTCCAGACAGGGACTGACCCTCTCCTACAATGAGCAGTTCTTC
CDR3aa: CASSSRQGLTLSYNEQFF
abundance: -
len: 18
j_gene: TRBJ2-1
d_gene: -
v_gene: TRBV5-1

CDR3nt: TGTGCCAGCAGTTTGGGGCGCACTGAAGCTTTCTTT
CDR3aa: CASSLGRTEAFF
abundance: once
len: 12
j_gene: TRBJ1-1
d_gene: -
v_gene: TRBV28

CDR3nt: TGTGCCAGCTGGACATTGCCCTTGGCGGAGCAGTACTTC
CDR3aa: CASWTLPLAEQYF
abundance: -
len: 13
j_gene: TRBJ2-7
d_gene: -
v_gene: TRBV6-5

CDR3nt: TGTGCCAGCAGCTCGGACGGGACAGGCTCCTACGAGCAGTACTTC
CDR3aa: CASSSDGTGSYEQYF
abundance: -
len: 15
j_gene: TRBJ2-7
d_gene: TRBD1
v_gene: TRBV7-3

CDR3nt: TGTGCCAGCAGCTTCGACTTTTACGAGCAGTACTTC
CDR3aa: CASSFDFYEQYF
abundance: -
len: 12
j_gene: TRBJ2-7
d_gene: -
v_gene: TRBV7-9

CDR3nt: TGTGCCAGCAGCCAACTAATGCAAGAGACCCAGTACTTC
CDR3aa: CASSQLMQETQYF
abundance: -
len: 13
j_gene: TRBJ2-5
d_gene: -
v_gene: TRBV7-6

CDR3nt: TGTGCCAGCAGCGCCCGGACAGGCCTTGAAGCTTTCTTT
CDR3aa: CASSARTGLEAFF
abundance: -
len: 13
j_gene: TRBJ1-1
d_gene: TRBD1
v_gene: TRBV7-9

CDR3nt: TGTGCCAGCAGTGATTTTCGGCAGACGGGGACTGAAGCTTTCTTT
CDR3aa: CASSDFRQTGTEAFF
abundance: -
len: 15
j_gene: TRBJ1-1
d_gene: -
v_gene: TRBV2